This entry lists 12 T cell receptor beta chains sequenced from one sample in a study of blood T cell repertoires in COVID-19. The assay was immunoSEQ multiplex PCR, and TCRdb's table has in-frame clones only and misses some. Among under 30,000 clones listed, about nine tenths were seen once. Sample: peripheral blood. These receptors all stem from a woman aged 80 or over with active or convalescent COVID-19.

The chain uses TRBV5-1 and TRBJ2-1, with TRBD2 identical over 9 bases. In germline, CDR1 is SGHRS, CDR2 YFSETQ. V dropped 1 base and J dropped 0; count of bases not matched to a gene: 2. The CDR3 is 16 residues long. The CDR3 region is CASSLLTSGSYNEQFF. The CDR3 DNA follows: TGCGCCAGCAGCTTGCTGACTAGCGGCTCCTACAATGAGCAGTTCTTC. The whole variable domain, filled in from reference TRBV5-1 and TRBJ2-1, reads KAGVTQTPRYLIKTRGQQVTLSCSPISGHRSVSWYQQTPGQGLQFLFEYFSETQRNKGNFPGRFSGRQFSNSRSEMNVSTLELGDSALYLCASSLLTSGSYNEQFFGPGTRLTVL.

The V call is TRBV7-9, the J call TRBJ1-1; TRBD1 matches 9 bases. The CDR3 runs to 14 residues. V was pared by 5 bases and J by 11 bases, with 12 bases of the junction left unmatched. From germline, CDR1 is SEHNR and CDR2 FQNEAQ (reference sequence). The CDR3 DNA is TGTGCCAGCAGCACCCCGGGACAGGGAACGGGGGCTTTCTTT. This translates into CASSTPGQGTGAFF.

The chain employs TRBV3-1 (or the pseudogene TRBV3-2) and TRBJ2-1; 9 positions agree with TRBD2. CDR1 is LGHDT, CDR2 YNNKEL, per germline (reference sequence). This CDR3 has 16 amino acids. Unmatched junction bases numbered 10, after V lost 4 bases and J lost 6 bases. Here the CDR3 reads CASSLGWVAGVNEQFF. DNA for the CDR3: TGTGCCAGCAGCCTAGGTTGGGTAGCGGGAGTCAATGAGCAGTTCTTC.

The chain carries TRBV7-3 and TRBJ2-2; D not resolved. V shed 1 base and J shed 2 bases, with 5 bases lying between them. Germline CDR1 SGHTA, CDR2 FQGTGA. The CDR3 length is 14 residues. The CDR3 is CASSLIVNTGELFF. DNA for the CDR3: TGTGCCAGCAGCTTAATCGTAAACACCGGGGAGCTGTTTTTT.

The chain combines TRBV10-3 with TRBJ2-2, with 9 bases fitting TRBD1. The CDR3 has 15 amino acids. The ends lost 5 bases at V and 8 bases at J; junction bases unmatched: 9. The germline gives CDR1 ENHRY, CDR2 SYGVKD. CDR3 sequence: CAISYVPGQGGELFF. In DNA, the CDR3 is TGTGCCATCAGTTATGTCCCGGGACAGGGAGGGGAGCTGTTTTTT.

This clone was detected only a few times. The chain's CDR3 is CASLDDRSASYEQYF. The CDR3 nucleotides are TGTGCCAGTCTCGATGACAGATCCGCTTCCTACGAGCAGTACTTC. The rearrangement joins TRBV2 to TRBJ2-7; weak D call: TRBD1 (5 bases). Trimming left V 9 bases short and J 1 base short, with 19 bases between. CDR3 length: 15 amino acids. Germline lookup yields CDR1 SNHLY and CDR2 FYNNEI.

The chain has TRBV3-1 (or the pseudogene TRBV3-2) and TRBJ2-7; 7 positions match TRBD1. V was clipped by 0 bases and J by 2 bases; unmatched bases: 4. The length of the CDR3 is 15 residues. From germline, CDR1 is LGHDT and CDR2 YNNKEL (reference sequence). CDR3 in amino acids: CASSQDPGGTYEQYF. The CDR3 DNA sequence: TGTGCCAGCAGCCAAGACCCAGGGGGAACCTACGAGCAGTACTTC.

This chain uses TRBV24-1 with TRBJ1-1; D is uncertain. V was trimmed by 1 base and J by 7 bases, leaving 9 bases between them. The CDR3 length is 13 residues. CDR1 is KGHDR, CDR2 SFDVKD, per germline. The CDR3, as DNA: TGTGCCACCAGTGATTTTACGGCAGGTGAAGCTTTCTTT. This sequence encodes CATSDFTAGEAFF.

CDR3 bases: TGTGCCACCACCACGGGACTCGGGCGGGGGAACTACAATGAGCAGTTCTTC. It specifies CATTTGLGRGNYNEQFF. The V gene is TRBV21-1, the J gene TRBJ2-1; TRBD2 is the table's D call, not checked against the DNA. TRBV21-1 is deemed a pseudogene. The CDR3 is 17 amino acids.

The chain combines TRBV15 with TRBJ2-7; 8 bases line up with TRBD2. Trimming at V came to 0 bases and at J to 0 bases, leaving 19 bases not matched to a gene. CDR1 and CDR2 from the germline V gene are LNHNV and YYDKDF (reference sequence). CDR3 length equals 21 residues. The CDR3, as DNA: TGTGCCACCAGCAGAGATCGAGCGAGCGGGAGTTCACAATTTAGCTCCTACGAGCAGTACTTC. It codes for CATSRDRASGSSQFSSYEQYF.

The CDR3 region is CASSQRDRGDLYGYTF. The CDR3 nucleotides read TGCGCCAGCAGCCAAAGGGACAGGGGAGACCTCTATGGCTACACCTTC. The J gene is TRBJ1-2, the V gene TRBV4-3; 10 nucleotides agree with TRBD1. Germline V gene data show CDR1 as LGHNA and CDR2 as YSLEER. CDR3 length: 16 amino acids. After removal of 2 bases from V and 4 bases from J, the junction contained 7 bases not matched to a gene.

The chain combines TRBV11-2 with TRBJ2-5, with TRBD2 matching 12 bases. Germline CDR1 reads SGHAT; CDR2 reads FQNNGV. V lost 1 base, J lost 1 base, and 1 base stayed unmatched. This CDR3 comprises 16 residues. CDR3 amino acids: CASSLATSGGQETQYF. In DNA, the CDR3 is TGTGCCAGCAGCTTAGCGACTAGCGGGGGCCAAGAGACCCAGTACTTC.